The T cell receptor beta chain under discussion was sequenced for a study of cytomegalovirus exposure and HLA in healthy donors. Study observations and caveats: In a later analysis, across HLA loci, associated TCR counts were highest for DRB1, lowest for HLA-C. One variant, a missense change in DCLRE1C, was linked in a later analysis to TCR beta V- and J-gene trimming. As was reported, the HLA-A and HLA-B alleles of most subjects were accurately predicted from TCR beta sequences.

It was with 60 Vbeta and 13 Jbeta primers that the PCR ran. TCRdb's copy holds only in-frame clones and misses some; the assay was immunoSEQ multiplex PCR. This table holds about 190,000 clones, over 70% found once. For this clone: Antigen: not known.

The J segment lost 8 bases and the V segment lost 5 bases, leaving 4 bases of the junction unmatched. Looked up from germline, CDR1 is SEHNR and CDR2 is FQNEAQ (reference sequence). This CDR3 comprises 13 residues. These donors counted as nominally healthy when sampled, but unrecorded immune exposures were likely. V usage is TRBV7-9 and J usage is TRBJ2-1, with 9 positions matching TRBD2. The receptor was derived from a woman in her twenties or thirties in good health and CMV-seropositive. Source material: PBMCs. CDR3 nucleotides: TGTGCCAGCAGCCTTGGGACTAGCTATGAGCAGTTCTTC. Translated, it gives CASSLGTSYEQFF.